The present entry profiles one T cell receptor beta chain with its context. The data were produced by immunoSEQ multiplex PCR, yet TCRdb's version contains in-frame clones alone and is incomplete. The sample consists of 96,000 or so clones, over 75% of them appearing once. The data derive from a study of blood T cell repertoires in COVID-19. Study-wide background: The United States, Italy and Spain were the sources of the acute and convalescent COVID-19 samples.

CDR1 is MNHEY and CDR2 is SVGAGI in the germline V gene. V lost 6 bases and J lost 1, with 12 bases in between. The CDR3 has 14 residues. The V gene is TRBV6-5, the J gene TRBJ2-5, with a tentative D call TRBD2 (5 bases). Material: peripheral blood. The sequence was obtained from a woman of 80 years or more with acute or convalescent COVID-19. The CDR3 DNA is TGTGCCAGCAGCAAAGGGAGCGCCCAAGAGACCCAGTACTTC. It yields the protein CASSKGSAQETQYF.